This T cell receptor beta chain was identified during a study of regulatory T cells in long-lasting Graves disease. The CDR3 length is 16 residues. V lost 4 bases to trimming and J lost 8 bases; unmatched junction nucleotides: 15. Germline values: CDR1 DFQATT, CDR2 SNEGSKA (reference sequence). Specified time point: newly diagnosed GD, antithyroid drugs for less than 3 months. TCR sequences were obtained from RNA taken from PBMCs. Combining iRepertoire HTBI primers with Arm-PCR of CDR3 regions, the authors built TCR beta libraries. TCRdb processed the multiplex PCR reads anew with MiXCR; each CDR3 protein has one entry. Of roughly 410,000 distinct CDR3 sequences in the sample, 15% were seen once. These sequences were also reported in another study, on T cells in Graves' hyperthyroidism and ophthalmopathy. This second study notes: Recently diagnosed hyperthyroidism of less than 2 months' duration affected patients aged 18 to 65.

This receptor was taken from a woman in her forties with Graves disease. The rearrangement uses TRBV20-1 and TRBJ2-1; 9 nucleotides agree with TRBD1. Sequences were derived from peripheral blood mononuclear cells (PBMCs), sampled at new diagnosis, from a patient treated with antithyroid drugs. The CDR3 DNA follows: TGCAGTGCTAAAAACCCGGGACAGGGAAGGATTTATGAGCAGTTCTTC. As protein: CSAKNPGQGRIYEQFF.